The entry below describes one T cell receptor (beta chain). This specimen belongs to a study of blood T cell repertoires in COVID-19. About the study: From the United States, Italy and Spain came samples of acute and convalescent COVID-19.

Cohort 3 donors were reported recovered after two negative PCRs, clearance, or symptom resolution. Original data processing: Amplification from reference gene primers served as the basis for estimated nucleated cell counts. This table comes from immunoSEQ multiplex PCR, and its TCRdb copy is limited to in-frame clones, with some not included. V, J and clone size were drawn from that table, and D and trimming were deduced from the DNA. The sample has about 250,000 clones, around 87% seen once. The germline V gene encodes CDR1 SGHVS and CDR2 FQNEAQ. The ends were cut back, 1 base at V and 2 bases at J, with 9 bases in the middle. This CDR3 comprises 15 residues.

V usage is TRBV7-8 and J usage is TRBJ1-5; D perhaps matches TRBD1 (6 bases). Input material: PBMCs or T cells enriched from blood (not recorded which). This receptor was taken from a woman aged 18-29 years who had recovered from COVID-19. The CDR3 nucleotides are TGTGCCAGCAGCTTAGGGACAGCGGGCAATCAGCCCCAGCATTTT. Amino acid sequence: CASSLGTAGNQPQHF.